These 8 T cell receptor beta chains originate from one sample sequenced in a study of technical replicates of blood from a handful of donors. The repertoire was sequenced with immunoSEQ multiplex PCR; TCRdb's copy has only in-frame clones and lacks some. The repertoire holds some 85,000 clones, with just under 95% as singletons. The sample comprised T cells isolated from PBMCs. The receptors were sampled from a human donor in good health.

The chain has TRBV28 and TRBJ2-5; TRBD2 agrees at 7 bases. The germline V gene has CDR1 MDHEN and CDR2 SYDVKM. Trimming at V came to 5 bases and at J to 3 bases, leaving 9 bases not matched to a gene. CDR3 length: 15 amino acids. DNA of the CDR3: TGTGCCAGCAGTATACGGGACTACCTAAAAGAGACCCAGTACTTC. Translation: CASSIRDYLKETQYF.

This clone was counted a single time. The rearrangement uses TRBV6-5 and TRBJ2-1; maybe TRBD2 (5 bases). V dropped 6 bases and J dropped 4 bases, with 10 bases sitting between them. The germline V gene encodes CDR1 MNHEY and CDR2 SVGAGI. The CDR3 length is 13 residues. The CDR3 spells CASSLTIYNEQFF. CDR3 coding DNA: TGTGCCAGCAGCCTGACTATTTACAATGAGCAGTTCTTC.

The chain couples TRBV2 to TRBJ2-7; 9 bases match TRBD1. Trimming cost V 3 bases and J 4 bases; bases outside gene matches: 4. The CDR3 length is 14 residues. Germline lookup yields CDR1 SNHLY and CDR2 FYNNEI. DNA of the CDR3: TGTGCCAGCAGTGATGGGACAGGGACTTACGAGCAGTACTTC. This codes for CASSDGTGTYEQYF.

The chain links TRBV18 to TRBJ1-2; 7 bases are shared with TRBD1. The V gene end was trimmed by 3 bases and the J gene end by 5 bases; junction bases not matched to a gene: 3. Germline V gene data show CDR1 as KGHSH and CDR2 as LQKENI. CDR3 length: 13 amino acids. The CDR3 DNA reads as TGTGCCAGCTCACCCGACAGGGAATATGGCTACACCTTC. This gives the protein CASSPDREYGYTF.

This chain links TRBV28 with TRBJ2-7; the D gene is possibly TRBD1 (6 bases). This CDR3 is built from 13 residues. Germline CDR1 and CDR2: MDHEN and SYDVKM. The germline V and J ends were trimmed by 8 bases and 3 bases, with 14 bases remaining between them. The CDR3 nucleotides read TGTGCCAGCGTGCAGGGGTTGGACTACGAGCAGTACTTC. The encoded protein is CASVQGLDYEQYF.

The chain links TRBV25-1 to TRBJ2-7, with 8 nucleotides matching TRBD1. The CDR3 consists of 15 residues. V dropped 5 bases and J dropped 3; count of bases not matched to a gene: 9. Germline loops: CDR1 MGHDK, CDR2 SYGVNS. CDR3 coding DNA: TGTGCCAGCAGTTATTCCGGGACAGGAGGCTACGAGCAGTACTTC. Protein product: CASSYSGTGGYEQYF.

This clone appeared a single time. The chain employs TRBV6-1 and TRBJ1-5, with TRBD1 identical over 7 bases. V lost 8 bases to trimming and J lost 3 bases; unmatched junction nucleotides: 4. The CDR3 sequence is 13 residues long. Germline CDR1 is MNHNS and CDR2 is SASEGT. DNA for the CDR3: TGTGCCAGCCGGGACAGCCACAATCAGCCCCAGCATTTT. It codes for CASRDSHNQPQHF.

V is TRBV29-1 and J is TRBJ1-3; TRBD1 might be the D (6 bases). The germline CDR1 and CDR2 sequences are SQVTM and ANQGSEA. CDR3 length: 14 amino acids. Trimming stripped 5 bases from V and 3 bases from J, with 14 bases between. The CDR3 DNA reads TGCAGCGTTACTACTACAGGGTTTGGAAACACCATATATTTT. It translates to CSVTTTGFGNTIYF.